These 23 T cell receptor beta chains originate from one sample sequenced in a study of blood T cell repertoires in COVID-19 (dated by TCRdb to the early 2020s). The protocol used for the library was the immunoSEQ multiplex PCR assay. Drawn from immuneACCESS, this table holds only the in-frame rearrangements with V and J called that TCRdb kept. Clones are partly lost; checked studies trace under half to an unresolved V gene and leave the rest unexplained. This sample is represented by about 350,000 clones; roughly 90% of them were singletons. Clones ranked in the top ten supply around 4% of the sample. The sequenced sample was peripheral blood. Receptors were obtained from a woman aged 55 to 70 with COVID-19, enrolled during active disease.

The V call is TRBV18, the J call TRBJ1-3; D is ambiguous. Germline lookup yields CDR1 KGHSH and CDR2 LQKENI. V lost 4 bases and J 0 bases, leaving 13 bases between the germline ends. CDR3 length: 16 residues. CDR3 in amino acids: CASSQFRGSSGNTIYF. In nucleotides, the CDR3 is TGTGCCAGCTCACAGTTTCGTGGGAGCTCTGGAAACACCATATATTTT.

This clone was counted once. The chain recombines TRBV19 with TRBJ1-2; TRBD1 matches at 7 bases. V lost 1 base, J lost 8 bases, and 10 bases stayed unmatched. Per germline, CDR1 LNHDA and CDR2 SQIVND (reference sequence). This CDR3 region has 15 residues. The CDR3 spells CASSIAGTATKGYTF. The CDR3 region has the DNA TGTGCCAGTAGTATAGCGGGGACAGCGACAAAAGGCTACACCTTC.

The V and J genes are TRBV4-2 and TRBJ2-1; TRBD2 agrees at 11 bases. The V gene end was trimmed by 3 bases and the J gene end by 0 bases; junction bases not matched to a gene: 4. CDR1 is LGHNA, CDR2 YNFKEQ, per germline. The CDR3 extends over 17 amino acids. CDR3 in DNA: TGTGCCAGCAGCCAGTTGACTAGCGGGGCCTCCTACAATGAGCAGTTCTTC. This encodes CASSQLTSGASYNEQFF.

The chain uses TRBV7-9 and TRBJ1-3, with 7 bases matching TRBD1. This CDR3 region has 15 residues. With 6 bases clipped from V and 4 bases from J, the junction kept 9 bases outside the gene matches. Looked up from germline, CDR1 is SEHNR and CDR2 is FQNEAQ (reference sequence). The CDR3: CASRPRQGRGNTIYF. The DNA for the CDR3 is TGTGCCAGCAGACCGAGACAGGGTAGGGGAAACACCATATATTTT.

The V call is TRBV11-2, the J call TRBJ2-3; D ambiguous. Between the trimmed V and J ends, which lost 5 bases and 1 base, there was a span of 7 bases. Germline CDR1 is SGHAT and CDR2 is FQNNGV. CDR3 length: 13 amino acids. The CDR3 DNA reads TGTGCCAGCAGCCCCCGGGGCACAGATACGCAGTATTTT. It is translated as CASSPRGTDTQYF.

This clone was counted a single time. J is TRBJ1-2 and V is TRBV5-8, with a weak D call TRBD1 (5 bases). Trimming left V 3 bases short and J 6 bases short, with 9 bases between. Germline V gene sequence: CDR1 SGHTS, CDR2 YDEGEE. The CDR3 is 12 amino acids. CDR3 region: CASSYTGHGYTF. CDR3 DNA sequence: TGTGCCAGCAGCTATACAGGCCATGGCTACACCTTC.

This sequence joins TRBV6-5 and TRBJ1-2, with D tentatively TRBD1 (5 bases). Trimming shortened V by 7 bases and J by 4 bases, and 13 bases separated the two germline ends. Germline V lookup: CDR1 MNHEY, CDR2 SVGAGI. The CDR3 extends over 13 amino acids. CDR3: CASTNRPVYGYTF. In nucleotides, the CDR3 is TGTGCCAGCACTAACAGGCCCGTCTATGGCTACACCTTC.

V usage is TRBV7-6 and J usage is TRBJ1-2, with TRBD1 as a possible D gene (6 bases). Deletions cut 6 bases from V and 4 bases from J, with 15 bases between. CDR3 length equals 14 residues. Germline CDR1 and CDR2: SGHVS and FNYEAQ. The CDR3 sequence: CASSSQGFAYGYTF. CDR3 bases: TGTGCCAGCAGTTCACAGGGTTTCGCCTATGGCTACACCTTC.

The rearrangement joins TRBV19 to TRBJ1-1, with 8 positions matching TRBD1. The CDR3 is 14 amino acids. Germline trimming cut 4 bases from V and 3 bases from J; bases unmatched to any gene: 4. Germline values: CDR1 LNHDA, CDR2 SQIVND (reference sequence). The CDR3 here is CASSRTGRHTEAFF. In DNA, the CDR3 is TGTGCCAGTAGTAGGACAGGGCGACACACTGAAGCTTTCTTT.

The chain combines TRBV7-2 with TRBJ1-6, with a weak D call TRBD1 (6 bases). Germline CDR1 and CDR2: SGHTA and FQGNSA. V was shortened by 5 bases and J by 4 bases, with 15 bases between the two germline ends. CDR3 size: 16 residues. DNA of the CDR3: TGTGCCAGCAGCGTCAGGGGCCGTCCTTATAATTCACCCCTCCACTTT. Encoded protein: CASSVRGRPYNSPLHF.

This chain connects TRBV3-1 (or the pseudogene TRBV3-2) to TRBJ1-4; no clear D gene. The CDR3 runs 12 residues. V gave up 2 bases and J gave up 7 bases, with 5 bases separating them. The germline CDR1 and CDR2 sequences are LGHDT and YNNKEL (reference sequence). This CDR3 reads CASSQRGEKLFF. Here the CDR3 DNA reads TGTGCCAGCAGCCAAAGAGGTGAAAAACTGTTTTTT.

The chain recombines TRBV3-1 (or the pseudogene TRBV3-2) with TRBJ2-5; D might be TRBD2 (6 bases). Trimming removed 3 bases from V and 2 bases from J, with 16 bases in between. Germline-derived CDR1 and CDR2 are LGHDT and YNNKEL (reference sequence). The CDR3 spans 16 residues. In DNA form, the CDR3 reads TGTGCCAGCAGCCAGGACACGTGGGGGGATCAAGAGACCCAGTACTTC. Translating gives CASSQDTWGDQETQYF.

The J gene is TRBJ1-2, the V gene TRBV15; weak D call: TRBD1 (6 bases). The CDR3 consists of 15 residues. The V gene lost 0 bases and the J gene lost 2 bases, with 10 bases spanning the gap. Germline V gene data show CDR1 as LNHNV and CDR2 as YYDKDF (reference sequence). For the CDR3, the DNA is TGTGCCACCAGCAGAGATCAGGGGACCAACTATGGCTACACCTTC. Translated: CATSRDQGTNYGYTF.

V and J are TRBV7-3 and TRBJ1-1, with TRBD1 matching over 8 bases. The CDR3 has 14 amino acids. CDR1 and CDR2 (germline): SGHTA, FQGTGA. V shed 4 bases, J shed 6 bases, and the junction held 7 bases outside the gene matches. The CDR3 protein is CASSSYTQGAEAFF. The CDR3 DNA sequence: TGTGCCAGCAGCTCCTACACACAGGGGGCTGAAGCTTTCTTT.

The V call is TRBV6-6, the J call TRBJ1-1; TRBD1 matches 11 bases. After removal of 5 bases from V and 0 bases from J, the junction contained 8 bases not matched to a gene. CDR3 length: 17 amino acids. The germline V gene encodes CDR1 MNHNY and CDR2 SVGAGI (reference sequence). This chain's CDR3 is CASSPGTGGYMNTEAFF. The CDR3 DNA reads TGTGCCAGCAGTCCCGGGACAGGGGGTTACATGAACACTGAAGCTTTCTTT.

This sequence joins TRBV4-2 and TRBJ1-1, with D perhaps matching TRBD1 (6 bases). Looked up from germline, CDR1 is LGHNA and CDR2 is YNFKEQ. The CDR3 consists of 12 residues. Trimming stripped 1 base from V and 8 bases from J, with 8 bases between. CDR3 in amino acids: CASSQVQGEAFF. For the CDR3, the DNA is TGTGCCAGCAGCCAAGTTCAGGGGGAAGCTTTCTTT.

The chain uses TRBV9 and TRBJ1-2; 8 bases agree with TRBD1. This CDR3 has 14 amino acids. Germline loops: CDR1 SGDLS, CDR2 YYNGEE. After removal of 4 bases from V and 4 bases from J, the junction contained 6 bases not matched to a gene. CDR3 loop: CASSSQGVVYGYTF. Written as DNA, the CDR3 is TGTGCCAGCAGCTCACAGGGGGTAGTCTATGGCTACACCTTC. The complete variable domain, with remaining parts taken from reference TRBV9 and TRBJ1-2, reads DSGVTQTPKHLITATGQRVTLRCSPRSGDLSVYWYQQSLDQGLQFLIQYYNGEERAKGNILERFSAQQFPDLHSELNLSSLELGDSALYFCASSSQGVVYGYTFGSGTRLTVV.

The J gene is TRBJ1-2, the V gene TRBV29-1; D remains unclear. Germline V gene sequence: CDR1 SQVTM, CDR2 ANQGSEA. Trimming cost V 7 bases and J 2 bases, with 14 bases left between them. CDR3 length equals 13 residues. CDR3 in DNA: TGCAGCGCCGTGGCAGGAACAAACTATGGCTACACCTTC. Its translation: CSAVAGTNYGYTF.

The CDR3 reads CASIGLAGGYNEQFF. CDR3 in DNA: TGTGCCAGTATTGGACTAGCGGGGGGCTACAATGAGCAGTTCTTC. The chain employs TRBV19 and TRBJ2-1, with 14 bases identical to TRBD2. The CDR3 covers 15 residues. Germline CDR1 and CDR2: LNHDA and SQIVND (reference sequence). J lost 3 bases, V lost 7 bases, and 2 bases had no gene match.

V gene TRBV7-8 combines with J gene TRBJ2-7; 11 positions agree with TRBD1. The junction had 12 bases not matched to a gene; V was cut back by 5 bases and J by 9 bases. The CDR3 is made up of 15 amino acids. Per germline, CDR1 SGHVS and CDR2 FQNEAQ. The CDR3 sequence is CASSRSGQGARVQYF. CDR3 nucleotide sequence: TGTGCCAGCAGCAGAAGCGGACAGGGGGCTAGGGTGCAGTACTTC.

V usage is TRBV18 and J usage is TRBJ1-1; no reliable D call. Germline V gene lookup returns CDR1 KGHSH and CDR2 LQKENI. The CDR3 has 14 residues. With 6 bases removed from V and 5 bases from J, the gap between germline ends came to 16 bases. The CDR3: CASSPKSSVTEAFF. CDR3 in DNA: TGTGCCAGCTCTCCGAAATCTAGTGTTACTGAAGCTTTCTTT.

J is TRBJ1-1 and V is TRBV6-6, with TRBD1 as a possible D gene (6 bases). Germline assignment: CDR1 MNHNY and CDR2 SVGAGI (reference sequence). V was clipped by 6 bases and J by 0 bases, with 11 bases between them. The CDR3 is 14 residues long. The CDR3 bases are TGTGCCAGCAGGACTACAGGGTTGAACACTGAAGCTTTCTTT. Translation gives CASRTTGLNTEAFF.

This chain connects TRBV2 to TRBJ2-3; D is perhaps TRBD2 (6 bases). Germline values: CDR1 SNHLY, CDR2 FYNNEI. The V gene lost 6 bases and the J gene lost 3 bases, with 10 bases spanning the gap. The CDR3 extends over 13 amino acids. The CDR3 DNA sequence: TGTGCCAGCAGGCGGGATCGTACAGATACGCAGTATTTT. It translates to CASRRDRTDTQYF.